This TCR beta chain was sequenced in a study of T cell responses to AZD1222 COVID-19 vaccine. Overall study results and limits: Spike regions recognized by vaccine-associated CD4 TCRs spanned the protein, led by 160-218 and 743-854.

Profiled with immunoSEQ multiplex PCR; TCRdb holds only in-frame clones, not every one. The table has around 160,000 clones, more than 85% seen once. This clone appeared once. The antigen is undetermined. The J segment lost 3 bases and the V segment lost 6 bases, leaving 2 bases of the junction unmatched. The CDR3 covers 13 residues. Germline values: CDR1 SQVTM, CDR2 ANQGSEA. The rearrangement links TRBV29-1 to TRBJ1-4; the match to TRBD1 covers 9 bases. This receptor was obtained from an adult in good health. Sequences were derived from peripheral blood, sampled on day 0 of AZD1222 vaccination. The CDR3 DNA reads as TGCAGCGTAAGGACAGGGGCTAATGAAAAACTGTTTTTT. Amino acid sequence: CSVRTGANEKLFF.